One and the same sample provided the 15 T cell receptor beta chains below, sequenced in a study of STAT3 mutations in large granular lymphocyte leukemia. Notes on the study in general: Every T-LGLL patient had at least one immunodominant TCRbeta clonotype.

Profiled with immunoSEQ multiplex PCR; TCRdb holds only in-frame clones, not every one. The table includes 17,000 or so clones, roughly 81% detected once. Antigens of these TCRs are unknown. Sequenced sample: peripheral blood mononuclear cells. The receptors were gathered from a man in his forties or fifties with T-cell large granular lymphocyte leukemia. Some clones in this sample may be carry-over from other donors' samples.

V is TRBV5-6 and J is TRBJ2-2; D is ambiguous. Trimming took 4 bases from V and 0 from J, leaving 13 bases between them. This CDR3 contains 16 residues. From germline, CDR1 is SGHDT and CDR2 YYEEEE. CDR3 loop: CASSPGGLANTGELFF. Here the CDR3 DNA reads TGTGCCAGCAGCCCGGGTGGGTTGGCGAACACCGGGGAGCTGTTTTTT.

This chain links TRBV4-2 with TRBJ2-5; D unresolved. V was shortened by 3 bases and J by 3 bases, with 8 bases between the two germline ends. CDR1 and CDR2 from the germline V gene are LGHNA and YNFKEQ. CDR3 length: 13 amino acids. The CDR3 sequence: CASSHVQEETQYF. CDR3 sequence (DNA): TGTGCCAGCAGCCATGTCCAGGAAGAGACCCAGTACTTC.

The CDR3 loop reads CASSPGQPFSYEQYF. CDR3 bases: TGCGCCAGCAGCCCCGGACAGCCTTTTTCCTACGAGCAGTACTTC. The chain couples TRBV4-3 to TRBJ2-7; possible D gene TRBD1, 6 bases. V gave up 4 bases and J gave up 1 base, with 14 bases separating them. The CDR3 covers 15 residues. Germline values: CDR1 LGHNA, CDR2 YSLEER.

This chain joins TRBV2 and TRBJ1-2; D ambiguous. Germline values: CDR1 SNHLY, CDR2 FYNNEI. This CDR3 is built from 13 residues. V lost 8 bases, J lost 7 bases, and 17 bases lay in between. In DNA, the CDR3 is TGTGCCAGCGGCGATAAGGTGTTTTCTGGCTACACCTTC. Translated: CASGDKVFSGYTF.

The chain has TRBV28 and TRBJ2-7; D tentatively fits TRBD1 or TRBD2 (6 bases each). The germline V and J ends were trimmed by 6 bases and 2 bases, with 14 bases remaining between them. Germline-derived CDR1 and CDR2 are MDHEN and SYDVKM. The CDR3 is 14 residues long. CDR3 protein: CASRHREAAYEQYF. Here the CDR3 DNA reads TGTGCCAGCAGGCACAGGGAGGCGGCCTACGAGCAGTACTTC.

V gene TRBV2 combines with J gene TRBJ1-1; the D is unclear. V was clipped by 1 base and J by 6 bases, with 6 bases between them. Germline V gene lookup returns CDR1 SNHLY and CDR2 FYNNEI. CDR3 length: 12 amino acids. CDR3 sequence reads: CASSEVGAEAFF. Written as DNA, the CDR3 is TGTGCCAGCAGTGAAGTCGGAGCTGAAGCTTTCTTT.

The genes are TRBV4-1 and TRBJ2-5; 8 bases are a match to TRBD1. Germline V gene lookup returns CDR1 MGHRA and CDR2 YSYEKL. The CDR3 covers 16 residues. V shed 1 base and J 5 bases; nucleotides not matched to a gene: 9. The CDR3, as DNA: TGCGCCAGCAGCCAAGGCCCAGGGGGCGCGGTGGAGACCCAGTACTTC. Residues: CASSQGPGGAVETQYF.

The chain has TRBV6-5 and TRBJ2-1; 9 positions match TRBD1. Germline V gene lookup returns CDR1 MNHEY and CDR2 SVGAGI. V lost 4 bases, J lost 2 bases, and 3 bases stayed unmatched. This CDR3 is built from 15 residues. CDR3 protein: CASSSDRGTYNEQFF. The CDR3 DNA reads TGTGCCAGCAGTTCCGACAGGGGGACCTACAATGAGCAGTTCTTC.

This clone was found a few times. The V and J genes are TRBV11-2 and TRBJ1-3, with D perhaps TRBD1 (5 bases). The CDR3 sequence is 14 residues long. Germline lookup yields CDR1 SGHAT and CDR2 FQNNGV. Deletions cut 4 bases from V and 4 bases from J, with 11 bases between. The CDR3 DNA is TGTGCCAGCAGCTCTACCCGGGGGGGAAACACCATATATTTT. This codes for CASSSTRGGNTIYF.

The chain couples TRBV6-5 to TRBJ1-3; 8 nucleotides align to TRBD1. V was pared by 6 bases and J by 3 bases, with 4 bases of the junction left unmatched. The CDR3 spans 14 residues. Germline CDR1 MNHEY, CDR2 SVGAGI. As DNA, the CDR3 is TGTGCCAGCAGCAACAGGGGGATTGGAAACACCATATATTTT. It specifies CASSNRGIGNTIYF.

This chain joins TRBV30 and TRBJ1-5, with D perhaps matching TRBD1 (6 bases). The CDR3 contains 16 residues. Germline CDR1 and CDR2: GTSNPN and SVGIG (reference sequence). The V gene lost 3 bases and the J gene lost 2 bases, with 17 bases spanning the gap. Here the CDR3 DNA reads TGTGCCTGGAGGTACGCAGGGGAAGGGGGCAATCAGCCCCAGCATTTT. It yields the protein CAWRYAGEGGNQPQHF.

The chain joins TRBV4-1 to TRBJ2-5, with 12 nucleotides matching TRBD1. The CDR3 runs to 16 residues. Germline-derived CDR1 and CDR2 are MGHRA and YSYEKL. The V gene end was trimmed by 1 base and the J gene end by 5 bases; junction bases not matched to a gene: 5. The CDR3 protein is CASSQAGTGGWETQYF. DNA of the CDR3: TGCGCCAGCAGCCAAGCCGGGACAGGGGGCTGGGAGACCCAGTACTTC.

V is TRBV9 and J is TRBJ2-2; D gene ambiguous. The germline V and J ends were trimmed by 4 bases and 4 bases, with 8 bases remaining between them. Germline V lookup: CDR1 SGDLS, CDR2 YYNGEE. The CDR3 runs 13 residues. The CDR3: CASSPRVTGELFF. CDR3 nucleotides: TGTGCCAGCAGCCCTCGAGTCACCGGGGAGCTGTTTTTT.

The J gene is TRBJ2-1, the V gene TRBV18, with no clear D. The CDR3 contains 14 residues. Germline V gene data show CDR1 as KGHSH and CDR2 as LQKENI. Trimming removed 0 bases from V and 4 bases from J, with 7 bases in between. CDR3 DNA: TGTGCCAGCTCACCACCGACGAGGTACAATGAGCAGTTCTTC. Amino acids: CASSPPTRYNEQFF.

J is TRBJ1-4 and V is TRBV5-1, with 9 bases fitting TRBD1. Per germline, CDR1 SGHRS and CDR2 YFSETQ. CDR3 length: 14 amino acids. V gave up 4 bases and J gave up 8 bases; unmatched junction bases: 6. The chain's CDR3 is CASSTGTGNEKLFF. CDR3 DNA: TGCGCCAGCAGCACCGGGACAGGGAACGAAAAACTGTTTTTT.